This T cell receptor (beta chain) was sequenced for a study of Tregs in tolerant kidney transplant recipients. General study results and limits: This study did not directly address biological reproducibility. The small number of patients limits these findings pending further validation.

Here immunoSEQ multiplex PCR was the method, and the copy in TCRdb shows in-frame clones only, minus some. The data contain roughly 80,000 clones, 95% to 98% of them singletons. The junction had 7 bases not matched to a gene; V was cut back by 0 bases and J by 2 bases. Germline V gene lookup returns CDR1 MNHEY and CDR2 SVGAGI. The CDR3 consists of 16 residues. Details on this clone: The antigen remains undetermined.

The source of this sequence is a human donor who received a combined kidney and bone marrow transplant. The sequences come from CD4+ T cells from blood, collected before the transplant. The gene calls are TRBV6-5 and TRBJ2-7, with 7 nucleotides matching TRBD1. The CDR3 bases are TGTGCCAGCAGTTACTCGCTGCGGACAGGAGCCTACGAGCAGTACTTC. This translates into CASSYSLRTGAYEQYF.